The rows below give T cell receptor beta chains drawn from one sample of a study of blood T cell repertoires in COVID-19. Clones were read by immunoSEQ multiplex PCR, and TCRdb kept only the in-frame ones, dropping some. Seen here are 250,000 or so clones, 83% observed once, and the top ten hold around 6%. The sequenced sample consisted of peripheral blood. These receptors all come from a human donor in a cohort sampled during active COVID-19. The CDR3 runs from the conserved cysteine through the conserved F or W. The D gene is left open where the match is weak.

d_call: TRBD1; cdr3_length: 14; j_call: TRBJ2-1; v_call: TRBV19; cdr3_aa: CASTRQGVDNEQFF; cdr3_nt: TGTGCCAGTACCCGACAGGGGGTAGACAATGAGCAGTTCTTC
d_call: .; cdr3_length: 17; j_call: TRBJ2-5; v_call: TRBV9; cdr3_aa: CASSAEEGTIGEETQYF; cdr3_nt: TGTGCCAGCAGCGCGGAGGAGGGGACGATTGGAGAGGAGACCCAGTACTTC
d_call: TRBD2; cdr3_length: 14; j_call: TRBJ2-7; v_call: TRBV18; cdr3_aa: CASSPTSGSYEQYF; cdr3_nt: TGTGCCAGCTCCCCGACTAGCGGGAGCTACGAGCAGTACTTC
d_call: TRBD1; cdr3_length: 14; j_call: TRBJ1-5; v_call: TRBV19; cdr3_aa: CASRWDRVKGPQHF; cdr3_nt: TGTGCCAGTAGGTGGGACAGGGTGAAGGGGCCCCAGCATTTT
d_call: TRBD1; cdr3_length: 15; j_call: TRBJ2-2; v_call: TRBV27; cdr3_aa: CASSHRGPNTGELFF; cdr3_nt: TGTGCCAGCAGTCACAGGGGGCCGAACACCGGGGAGCTGTTTTTT
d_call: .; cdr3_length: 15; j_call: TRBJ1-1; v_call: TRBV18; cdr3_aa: CASSPSGGGRTEAFF; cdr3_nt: TGTGCCAGCTCACCATCCGGGGGTGGAAGGACTGAAGCTTTCTTT
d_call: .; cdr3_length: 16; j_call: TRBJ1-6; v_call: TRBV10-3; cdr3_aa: CAISENLGVNNSPLHF; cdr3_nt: TGTGCCATCAGTGAGAATCTGGGAGTGAATAATTCACCCCTCCACTTT
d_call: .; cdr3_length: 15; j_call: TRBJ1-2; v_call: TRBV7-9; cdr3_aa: CASSLEGQGGYGYTF; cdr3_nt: TGTGCCAGCAGCTTAGAAGGGCAGGGTGGCTATGGCTACACCTTC
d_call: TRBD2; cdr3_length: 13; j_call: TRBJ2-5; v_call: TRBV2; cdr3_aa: CAALGGNQETQYF; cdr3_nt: TGTGCCGCCCTGGGGGGGAACCAAGAGACCCAGTACTTC
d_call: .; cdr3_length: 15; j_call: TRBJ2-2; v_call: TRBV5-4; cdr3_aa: CASSLAGVNTGELFF; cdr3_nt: TGTGCCAGCAGCTTGGCCGGGGTGAACACCGGGGAGCTGTTTTTT
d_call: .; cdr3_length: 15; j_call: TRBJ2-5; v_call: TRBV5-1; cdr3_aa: CASSLRAGIRETQYF; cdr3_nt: TGCGCCAGCAGCTTGAGGGCCGGGATCAGAGAGACCCAGTACTTC